Given below is one TCR beta chain in context. This specimen belongs to a study of beta chain features in type 1 diabetes. cDNA synthesis used the whole RNA isolate, giving expressed TCRB sequences. The repertoire was sequenced with immunoSEQ multiplex PCR; TCRdb's copy has only in-frame clones and lacks some. The data show around 430,000 clones, approximately 31% seen once. The CDR3 consists of 13 residues. The germline V and J ends were trimmed by 3 bases and 4 bases, with 7 bases remaining between them. Per germline, CDR1 SGHTA and CDR2 FQGTGA. The sequence was obtained from a man between 18 and 29 years old in good health. Sequenced: naive CD4+ T cells from blood. This rearrangement joins TRBV7-3 to TRBJ2-1, with D uncertain. The CDR3 spells CASSLSEYNEQFF. In nucleotides, the CDR3 is TGTGCCAGCAGCTTGTCGGAGTACAATGAGCAGTTCTTC.